This T cell receptor (beta chain) was captured by sequencing in a study of blood T cell repertoires in COVID-19. Turning to the study itself: There were acute and convalescent COVID-19 samples, and they came from the United States, Italy and Spain. From T cells, B-cell-depleted T cells, or PBMCs came the material, which was cDNA or gDNA.

This clone was seen more than once but under ten times. CDR1 is MDHEN, CDR2 SYDVKM, per germline. The CDR3 covers 14 residues. The ends lost 4 bases at V and 8 bases at J; junction bases unmatched: 6. Original data processing: How many nucleated cells were present was estimated from reference gene primer amplification. Using immunoSEQ multiplex PCR, the repertoire was profiled, and TCRdb retains in-frame clones only, with some absent. V and J calls and clone size follow that table, whereas D and trimming were derived from the DNA. The sample contains about 250,000 clones, roughly 80% of which appear only once.

The sequencing sample was made of peripheral blood. The chain carries TRBV28 and TRBJ1-2; 11 positions match TRBD1. This TCR was recovered from a man of 80 years or more with acute or convalescent COVID-19. The CDR3 region is CASSWTGGLGGYTF. CDR3 coding DNA: TGTGCCAGCAGTTGGACAGGGGGCTTAGGAGGCTACACCTTC.